The next 21 T cell receptor beta chains were all read from a single sample in a study of blood T cell repertoires in COVID-19. Method: immunoSEQ multiplex PCR; TCRdb's copy keeps in-frame clones and lacks some. This repertoire shows some 58,000 clones, more than 75% found once; its top ten account for 3.5% to 4.5%. Sequenced: peripheral blood. These receptors all stem from a man between 50 and 59 years old with acute or convalescent COVID-19.

The chain recombines TRBV7-9 with TRBJ1-3; TRBD1 aligns across 10 bases. The V gene end was trimmed by 8 bases and the J gene end by 4 bases; junction bases not matched to a gene: 5. Germline V gene sequence: CDR1 SEHNR, CDR2 FQNEAQ (reference sequence). The CDR3 contains 14 residues. CDR3 region: CASATGGFGNTIYF. The DNA of the CDR3 is TGTGCCAGCGCGACAGGGGGCTTCGGAAACACCATATATTTT.

The genes are TRBV12-3 or TRBV12-4 and TRBJ2-7; 11 bases fit TRBD2. The CDR3 totals 13 residues. Trimming at V came to 7 bases and at J to 5 bases, leaving 4 bases not matched to a gene. CDR3 bases: TGTGCCAGCACTATGGGACTAGCGGACGAGCAGTACTTC. Translating gives CASTMGLADEQYF.

V and J are TRBV4-1 and TRBJ2-6, with 8 bases aligning to TRBD1. CDR1 is MGHRA, CDR2 YSYEKL, per germline. Losses at the gene ends were 4 bases for V and 2 bases for J; bases not matched to a gene: 4. The CDR3 totals 16 residues. Here the CDR3 DNA reads TGCGCCAGCAGCCCCAAGGACAGGGCTGGGGCCAACGTCCTGACTTTC. Translation: CASSPKDRAGANVLTF.

This chain connects TRBV19 to TRBJ1-1; 9 bases agree with TRBD1. Germline loops: CDR1 LNHDA, CDR2 SQIVND (reference sequence). This CDR3 spans 15 amino acids. V shed 2 bases and J 9 bases; nucleotides not matched to a gene: 10. The CDR3 bases are TGTGCCAGTAGTATAAATAGTGGACAGGGGATTAAAGCTTTCTTT. Protein sequence: CASSINSGQGIKAFF.

The chain links TRBV14 to TRBJ1-6, with 8 nucleotides matching TRBD1. V was pared by 5 bases and J by 6 bases, with 12 bases of the junction left unmatched. The germline V gene has CDR1 SGHDN and CDR2 FVKESK. The CDR3 is made up of 17 amino acids. The CDR3 sequence is CASSRDRNGFSNSPLHF. CDR3 bases: TGTGCCAGCAGCAGGGACAGGAATGGATTCTCTAATTCACCCCTCCACTTT.

The chain links TRBV15 to TRBJ2-5; tentatively, D is TRBD2 (6 bases). The CDR3 is 13 amino acids. Per the germline V gene, CDR1 is LNHNV and CDR2 is YYDKDF (reference sequence). V gave up 5 bases and J gave up 7 bases, with 14 bases separating them. The CDR3 coding sequence is TGTGCCACCAGCCCGGGGAGGCTGGGGACCCAGTACTTC. Protein product: CATSPGRLGTQYF. Looking up the rest from reference TRBV15 and TRBJ2-5 gives the full variable domain: DAMVIQNPRYQVTQFGKPVTLSCSQTLNHNVMYWYQQKSSQAPKLLFHYYDKDFNNEADTPDNFQSRRPNTSFCFLDIRSPGLGDTAMYLCATSPGRLGTQYFGPGTRLLVL.

The chain carries TRBV24-1 and TRBJ2-6; D unresolved. The CDR3 runs 13 residues. The V gene's germline CDR1 is KGHDR and CDR2 SFDVKD. V lost 2 bases and J lost 5, with 3 bases in between. CDR3 sequence reads: CATSDSRANVLTF. Written as DNA, the CDR3 is TGTGCCACCAGTGATTCTCGGGCCAACGTCCTGACTTTC.

The rearrangement uses TRBV14 and TRBJ1-1; TRBD1 aligns across 7 bases. The germline V gene encodes CDR1 SGHDN and CDR2 FVKESK. This CDR3 has 17 amino acids. Trimming took 3 bases from V and 3 from J; bases not matched to a gene: 13. The CDR3 here is CASSHRRTGGVHTEAFF. For the CDR3, the DNA is TGTGCCAGCAGCCACCGAAGGACAGGAGGGGTGCACACTGAAGCTTTCTTT.

This clone was observed a handful of times. The sample has other DNA sequences that encode this CDR3 too. The chain combines TRBV5-1 with TRBJ1-2; 7 nucleotides agree with TRBD1. The germline CDR1 and CDR2 sequences are SGHRS and YFSETQ. The CDR3 length is 13 residues. V lost 4 bases to trimming and J lost 4 bases; unmatched junction nucleotides: 4. The CDR3, as DNA: TGCGCCAGCAGCCTGGGACAGCCCTATGGCTACACCTTC. It yields the protein CASSLGQPYGYTF.

V usage is TRBV11-2 and J usage is TRBJ1-2; 10 positions match TRBD1. The CDR3 spans 14 residues. Per the germline V gene, CDR1 is SGHAT and CDR2 is FQNNGV. Trimming took 5 bases from V and 5 from J; bases not matched to a gene: 5. The CDR3 DNA sequence: TGTGCCAGCAGCCCGACAGGGGGCGGGTATGGCTACACCTTC. This gives the protein CASSPTGGGYGYTF. Full variable domain (missing parts from reference TRBV11-2 and TRBJ1-2): EAGVAQSPRYKIIEKRQSVAFWCNPISGHATLYWYQQILGQGPKLLIQFQNNGVVDDSQLPKDRFSAERLKGVDSTLKIQPAKLEDSAVYLCASSPTGGGYGYTFGSGTRLTVV.

The J gene is TRBJ2-3, the V gene TRBV7-2; a possible D gene is TRBD2 (5 bases). The V gene's germline CDR1 is SGHTA and CDR2 FQGNSA. This CDR3 contains 14 residues. Deletions cut 2 bases from V and 5 bases from J, with 11 bases between. In DNA, the CDR3 is TGTGCCAGCAGCTTAAATCCCCGGGGAGATACGCAGTATTTT. Amino acid sequence: CASSLNPRGDTQYF.

The chain recombines TRBV19 with TRBJ1-6; tentatively, D is TRBD1 (6 bases). Germline CDR1 and CDR2: LNHDA and SQIVND (reference sequence). Trimming stripped 7 bases from V and 6 bases from J, with 22 bases between. The CDR3 consists of 17 residues. CDR3 in DNA: TGTGCCAGTACACAAGGGGGGGGGCGCGAAGGTAATTCACCCCTCCACTTT. It yields the protein CASTQGGGREGNSPLHF.

This sequence joins TRBV7-9 and TRBJ1-1, with D uncertain. Looked up from germline, CDR1 is SEHNR and CDR2 is FQNEAQ (reference sequence). This CDR3 contains 14 residues. Trimming removed 6 bases at V and 4 bases at J, with 15 bases between. The DNA for the CDR3 is TGTGCCAGCAGTCAATCCGTAATGAGCACTGAAGCTTTCTTT. Residues: CASSQSVMSTEAFF.

This clone was recorded only once. The CDR3 DNA reads TGTGCCAGCAGTTTACAGGGACGGACCAGCTCACCCCTCCACTTT. This codes for CASSLQGRTSSPLHF. The chain links TRBV6-5 to TRBJ1-6; D perhaps matches TRBD1 (6 bases). The V end lost 4 bases, the J end lost 10 bases, and 17 bases lay between the germline ends. Germline V CDR1 and CDR2: MNHEY, SVGAGI. This CDR3 is 15 amino acids long.

This clone came up a few times. V is TRBV5-1 and J is TRBJ1-5, with unresolved D. Looked up from germline, CDR1 is SGHRS and CDR2 is YFSETQ. This CDR3 has 15 amino acids. Trimming took off 0 bases at V and 5 bases at J, with 12 bases between the two ends. This CDR3 is CASSLDGWSYQPQHF. The DNA of the CDR3 is TGCGCCAGCAGCTTGGACGGGTGGTCGTATCAGCCCCAGCATTTT.

The V gene is TRBV6-5, the J gene TRBJ2-3; weak D call: TRBD2 (7 bases). This CDR3 is built from 14 residues. Trimming stripped 9 bases from V and 5 bases from J, with 18 bases between. Germline CDR1 MNHEY, CDR2 SVGAGI. This chain's CDR3 is CASLPRGAGDTQYF. Here the CDR3 DNA reads TGTGCCAGTCTTCCCCGGGGGGCGGGAGATACGCAGTATTTT.

This clone was counted once. V usage is TRBV11-2 and J usage is TRBJ1-1; a possible D gene is TRBD1 (6 bases). The CDR3 is made up of 15 amino acids. Germline CDR1 reads SGHAT; CDR2 reads FQNNGV. Trimming took off 7 bases at V and 1 base at J, with 16 bases between the two ends. CDR3 residues: CASTLSGGANTEAFF. The CDR3 nucleotides are TGTGCCAGCACCCTTAGTGGGGGCGCGAACACTGAAGCTTTCTTT.

The V call is TRBV6-1, the J call TRBJ1-2; 10 positions match TRBD1. CDR3 length: 16 residues. Trimming took 0 bases from V and 6 from J; bases not matched to a gene: 7. Germline CDR1 reads MNHNS; CDR2 reads SASEGT. CDR3 protein: CASSEAGGQGWNGYTF. The CDR3 DNA reads as TGTGCCAGCAGTGAAGCGGGGGGACAGGGGTGGAATGGCTACACCTTC.

This sequence joins TRBV30 and TRBJ2-1; no reliable D call. The length of the CDR3 is 14 residues. CDR1 is GTSNPN, CDR2 SVGIG, per germline (reference sequence). V gave up 5 bases and J gave up 8 bases, with 19 bases separating them. CDR3 coding DNA: TGTGCCTGGTTCTTGCCAGCACGGGTGGATGAGCAGTTCTTC. Its protein is CAWFLPARVDEQFF.

The rearrangement joins TRBV19 to TRBJ2-3; 7 nucleotides line up with TRBD2. CDR1 is LNHDA and CDR2 is SQIVND in the germline V gene (reference sequence). CDR3 size: 16 residues. V lost 9 bases to trimming and J lost 0 bases; unmatched junction nucleotides: 12. The DNA of the CDR3 is TGTGCCAGCCGCCCTCGGGCGGGGGTTAGCACAGATACGCAGTATTTT. It specifies CASRPRAGVSTDTQYF. Combining the CDR3 with reference TRBV19 and TRBJ2-3 gives the whole variable domain DGGITQSPKYLFRKEGQNVTLSCEQNLNHDAMYWYRQDPGQGLRLIYYSQIVNDFQKGDIAEGYSVSREKKESFPLTVTSAQKNPTAFYLCASRPRAGVSTDTQYFGPGTRLTVL.

This chain connects TRBV10-3 to TRBJ2-7; 11 bases align to TRBD2. J gave up 9 bases and V 0 bases, and 7 bases lay outside the gene matches. CDR3 length: 15 amino acids. CDR1 and CDR2 (germline): ENHRY, SYGVKD. The CDR3 loop is CAISESEIAGGGQYF. The CDR3 DNA reads TGTGCCATCAGTGAGTCGGAAATAGCGGGAGGGGGGCAGTACTTC.